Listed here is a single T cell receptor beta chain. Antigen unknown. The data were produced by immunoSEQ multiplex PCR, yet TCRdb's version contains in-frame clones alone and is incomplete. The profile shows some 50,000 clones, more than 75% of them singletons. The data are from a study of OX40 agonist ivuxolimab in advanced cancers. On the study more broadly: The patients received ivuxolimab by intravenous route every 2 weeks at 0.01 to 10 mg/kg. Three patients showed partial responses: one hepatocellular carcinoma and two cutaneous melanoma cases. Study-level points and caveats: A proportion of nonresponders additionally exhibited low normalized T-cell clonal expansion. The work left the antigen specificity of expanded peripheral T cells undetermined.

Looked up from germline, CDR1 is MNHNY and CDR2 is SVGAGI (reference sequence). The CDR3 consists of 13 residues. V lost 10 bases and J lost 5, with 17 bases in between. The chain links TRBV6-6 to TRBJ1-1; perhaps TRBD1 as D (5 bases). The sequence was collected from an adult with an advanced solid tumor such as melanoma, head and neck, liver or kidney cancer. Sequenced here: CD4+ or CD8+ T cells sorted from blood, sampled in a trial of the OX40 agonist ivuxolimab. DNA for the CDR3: TGTGCCACCACCCAGGGAATAGGGACTGAAGCTTTCTTT. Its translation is CATTQGIGTEAFF.